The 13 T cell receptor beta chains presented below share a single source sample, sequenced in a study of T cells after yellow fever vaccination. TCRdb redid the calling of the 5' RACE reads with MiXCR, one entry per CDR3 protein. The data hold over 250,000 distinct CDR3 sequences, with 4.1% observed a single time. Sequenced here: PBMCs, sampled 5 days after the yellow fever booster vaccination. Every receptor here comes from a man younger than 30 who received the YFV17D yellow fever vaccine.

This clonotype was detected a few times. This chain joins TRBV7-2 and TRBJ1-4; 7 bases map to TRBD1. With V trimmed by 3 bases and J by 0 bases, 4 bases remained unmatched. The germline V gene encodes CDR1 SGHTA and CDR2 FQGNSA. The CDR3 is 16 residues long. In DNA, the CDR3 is TGTGCCAGCAGCTTTGGAGGGACAGCAACTAATGAAAAACTGTTTTTT. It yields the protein CASSFGGTATNEKLFF. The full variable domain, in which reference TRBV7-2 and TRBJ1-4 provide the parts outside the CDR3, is GAGVSQSPSNKVTEKGKDVELRCDPISGHTALYWYRQSLGQGLEFLIYFQGNSAPDKSGLPSDRFSAERTGGSVSTLTIQRTQQEDSAVYLCASSFGGTATNEKLFFGSGTQLSVL.

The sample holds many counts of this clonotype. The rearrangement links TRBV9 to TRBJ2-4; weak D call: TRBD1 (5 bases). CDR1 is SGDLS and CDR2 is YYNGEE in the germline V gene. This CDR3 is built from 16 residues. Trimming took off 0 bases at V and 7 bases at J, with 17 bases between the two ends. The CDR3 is CASSVAPQGVENIQYF. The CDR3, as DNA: TGTGCCAGCAGCGTAGCCCCCCAAGGGGTGGAGAACATTCAGTACTTC.

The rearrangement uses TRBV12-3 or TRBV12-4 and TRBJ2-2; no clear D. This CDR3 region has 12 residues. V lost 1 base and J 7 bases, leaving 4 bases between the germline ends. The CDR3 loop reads CASSLDGGELFF. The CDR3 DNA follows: TGTGCCAGCAGTTTAGACGGCGGGGAGCTGTTTTTT.

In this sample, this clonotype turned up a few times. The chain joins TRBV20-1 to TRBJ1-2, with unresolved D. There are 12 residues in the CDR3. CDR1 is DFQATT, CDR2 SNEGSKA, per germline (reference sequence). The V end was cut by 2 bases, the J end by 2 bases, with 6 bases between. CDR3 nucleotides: TGCAGTGCTAGAAACAGAAACTATGGCTACACCTTC. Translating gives CSARNRNYGYTF.

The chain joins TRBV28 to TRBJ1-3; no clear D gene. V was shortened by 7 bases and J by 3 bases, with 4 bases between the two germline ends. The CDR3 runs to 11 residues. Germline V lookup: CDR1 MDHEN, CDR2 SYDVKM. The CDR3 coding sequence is TGTGCCAGCATGCGTGGAAACACCATATATTTT. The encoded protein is CASMRGNTIYF.

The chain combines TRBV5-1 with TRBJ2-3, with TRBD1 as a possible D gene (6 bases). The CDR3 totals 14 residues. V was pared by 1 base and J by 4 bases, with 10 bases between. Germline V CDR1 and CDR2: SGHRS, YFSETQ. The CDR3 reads CASSLIRGADTQYF. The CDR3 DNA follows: TGCGCCAGCAGCTTGATCAGGGGTGCAGATACGCAGTATTTT.

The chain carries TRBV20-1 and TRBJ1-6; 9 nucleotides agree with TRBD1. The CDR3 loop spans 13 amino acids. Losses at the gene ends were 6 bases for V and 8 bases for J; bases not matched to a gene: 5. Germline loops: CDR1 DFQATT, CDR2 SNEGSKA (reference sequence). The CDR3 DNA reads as TGCAGTGCCAACCGACAGGGGGATTCACCCCTCCACTTT. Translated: CSANRQGDSPLHF.

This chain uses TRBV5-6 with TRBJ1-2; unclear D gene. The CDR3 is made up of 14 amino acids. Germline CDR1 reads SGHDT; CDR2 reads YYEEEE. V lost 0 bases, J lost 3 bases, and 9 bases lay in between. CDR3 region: CASSLGGSYYGYTF. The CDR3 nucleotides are TGTGCCAGCAGCTTGGGCGGCTCCTACTATGGCTACACCTTC. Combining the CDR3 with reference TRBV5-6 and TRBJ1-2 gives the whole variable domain DAGVTQSPTHLIKTRGQQVTLRCSPKSGHDTVSWYQQALGQGPQFIFQYYEEEERQRGNFPDRFSGHQFPNYSSELNVNALLLGDSALYLCASSLGGSYYGYTFGSGTRLTVV.

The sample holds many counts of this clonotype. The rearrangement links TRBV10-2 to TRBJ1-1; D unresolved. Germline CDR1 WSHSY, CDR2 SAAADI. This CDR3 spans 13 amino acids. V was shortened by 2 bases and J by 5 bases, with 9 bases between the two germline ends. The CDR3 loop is CASSEGRVTEAFF. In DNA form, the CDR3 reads TGCGCCAGCAGTGAGGGTAGGGTAACTGAAGCTTTCTTT.

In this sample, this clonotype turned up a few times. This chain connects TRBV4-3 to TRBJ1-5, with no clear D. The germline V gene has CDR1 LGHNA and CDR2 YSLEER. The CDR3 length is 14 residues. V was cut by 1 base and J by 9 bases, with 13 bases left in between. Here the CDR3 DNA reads TGCGCCAGCAGCCAAGCGCTTGTGCTGCGGCCCCAGCATTTT. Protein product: CASSQALVLRPQHF.

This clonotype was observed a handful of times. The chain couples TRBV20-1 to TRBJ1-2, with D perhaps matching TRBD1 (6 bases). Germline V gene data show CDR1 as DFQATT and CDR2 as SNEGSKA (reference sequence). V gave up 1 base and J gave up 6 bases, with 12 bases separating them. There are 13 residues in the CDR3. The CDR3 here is CSARADSRDGYTF. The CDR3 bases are TGCAGTGCTAGAGCGGACAGTCGGGATGGCTACACCTTC.

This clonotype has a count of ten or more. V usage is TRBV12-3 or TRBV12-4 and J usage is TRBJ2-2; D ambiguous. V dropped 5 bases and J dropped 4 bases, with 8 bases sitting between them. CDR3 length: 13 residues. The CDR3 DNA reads TGTGCCAGCAGTCCTTTAGGCACCGGGGAGCTGTTTTTT. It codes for CASSPLGTGELFF.

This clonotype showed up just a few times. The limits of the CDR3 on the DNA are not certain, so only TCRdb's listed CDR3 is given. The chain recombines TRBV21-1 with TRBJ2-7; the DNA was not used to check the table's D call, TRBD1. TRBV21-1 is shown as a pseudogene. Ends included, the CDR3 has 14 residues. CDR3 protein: CASRFGTGNGEQYV.